The following is a T cell receptor beta chain sequence with its context. Antigen specificity is unknown. The data originate from a study of shared clonotypes between healthy human individuals. Overall study results and limits: Estimated clonotype richness was generally higher in naive than memory subsets. The donor pool, a small one, limited the genetic and exposure-history diversity represented.

V was shortened by 6 bases and J by 0 bases, with 20 bases between the two germline ends. In germline, CDR1 is KGHSH, CDR2 LQKENI. There are 17 residues in the CDR3. The material for each subset, its genomic DNA, was split evenly across several immunoSEQ plates. Profiled with immunoSEQ multiplex PCR; TCRdb holds only in-frame clones, not every one. The table has about 1 million clones, around 78% seen once. Within Nashville, Tennessee resided all donors, each a Caucasian adult. The receptor's source is a man between 18 and 35 years old in good health. Some clones in this sample may be carry-over from other donors' samples. J is TRBJ2-5 and V is TRBV18; TRBD1 is a possible D gene (5 bases). The sequenced sample consisted of memory CD4+ T cells from PBMCs. Subset here: CD45RA-negative fraction. This CDR3 is CASSPLGPQPNQETQYF. CDR3 DNA sequence: TGTGCCAGCTCCCCCCTGGGGCCACAGCCAAACCAAGAGACCCAGTACTTC.